The 28 T cell receptor beta chains given below trace back to one sample, sequenced in a study of blood T cell repertoires in COVID-19. Generated by immunoSEQ multiplex PCR, the TCRdb table keeps only in-frame clones and is missing some. The table has 60,000 to 65,000 clones, 74% seen once. Sequenced input: peripheral blood. The receptors shown here come from a woman older than 75 with acute or convalescent COVID-19.

The V gene is TRBV7-2, the J gene TRBJ1-2; 9 bases map to TRBD1. The CDR3 totals 16 residues. Germline CDR1 and CDR2: SGHTA and FQGNSA. Trimming cost V 3 bases and J 1 base; bases outside gene matches: 6. In nucleotides, the CDR3 is TGTGCCAGCAGCTTGGACAGGGGCGAATTTAACTATGGCTACACCTTC. This codes for CASSLDRGEFNYGYTF.

The CDR3 DNA sequence: TGTGCCATCAGTGAGGCTACTAGGGGGTACGAGCAGTACTTC. Its protein is CAISEATRGYEQYF. The chain combines TRBV10-3 with TRBJ2-7; a possible D gene is TRBD1 (6 bases). The CDR3 spans 14 residues. The V end lost 2 bases, the J end lost 4 bases, and 12 bases lay between the germline ends. Germline V gene sequence: CDR1 ENHRY, CDR2 SYGVKD.

This chain uses TRBV4-3 with TRBJ2-5; 9 bases match TRBD1. This CDR3 has 16 residues. Germline loops: CDR1 LGHNA, CDR2 YSLEER. J lost 1 base, V lost 1 base, and 4 bases had no gene match. The CDR3 sequence is CASSQGLGQGQETQYF. The CDR3 region has the DNA TGCGCCAGCAGCCAAGGCCTGGGACAGGGCCAAGAGACCCAGTACTTC.

This chain links TRBV19 with TRBJ2-2; possibly TRBD1 for D (6 bases). Germline V gene lookup returns CDR1 LNHDA and CDR2 SQIVND (reference sequence). Trimming took 2 bases from V and 6 from J, leaving 7 bases between them. CDR3 length: 13 amino acids. DNA for the CDR3: TGTGCCAGTAGTATAAAGGGGGCCGGGGAGCTGTTTTTT. It encodes CASSIKGAGELFF.

This chain connects TRBV7-9 to TRBJ2-7, with D hard to call. The CDR3 runs to 18 residues. V was pared by 4 bases and J by 1 base, with 23 bases between. CDR1 is SEHNR, CDR2 FQNEAQ, per germline (reference sequence). The CDR3 region is CASSSTGFLTHPSYEQYF. The CDR3 nucleotides are TGTGCCAGCAGCTCTACCGGGTTTCTGACCCATCCGTCCTACGAGCAGTACTTC.

This chain links TRBV11-2 with TRBJ1-1; 9 nucleotides agree with TRBD1. Germline assignment: CDR1 SGHAT and CDR2 FQNNGV. The CDR3 length is 17 residues. Germline trimming cut 0 bases from V and 6 bases from J; bases unmatched to any gene: 11. In DNA form, the CDR3 reads TGTGCCAGCAGCTTAGACGGGACAGGGCTTAGGGGGTCTGAAGCTTTCTTT. Protein: CASSLDGTGLRGSEAFF.

The V and J genes are TRBV20-1 and TRBJ1-2, with TRBD1 as a possible D gene (6 bases). V gave up 3 bases and J gave up 7 bases, with 15 bases separating them. The length of the CDR3 is 13 residues. Germline V gene sequence: CDR1 DFQATT, CDR2 SNEGSKA (reference sequence). The CDR3 loop reads CSASAPGDSGYTF. The CDR3 region has the DNA TGCAGTGCTAGTGCGCCAGGGGATAGTGGCTACACCTTC.

This clone was observed a single time. J is TRBJ2-7 and V is TRBV11-2; D possibly corresponds to TRBD1 (5 bases). The CDR3 runs to 16 residues. The germline V and J ends were trimmed by 3 bases and 3 bases, with 18 bases remaining between them. Germline V lookup: CDR1 SGHAT, CDR2 FQNNGV. The CDR3 spells CASSFHRSPNLYEQYF. The CDR3 DNA reads as TGTGCCAGCAGCTTCCACAGGTCCCCGAACCTCTACGAGCAGTACTTC. Full variable domain (remainder filled in from reference TRBV11-2 and TRBJ2-7): EAGVAQSPRYKIIEKRQSVAFWCNPISGHATLYWYQQILGQGPKLLIQFQNNGVVDDSQLPKDRFSAERLKGVDSTLKIQPAKLEDSAVYLCASSFHRSPNLYEQYFGPGTRLTVT.

The chain is built from TRBV5-1 and TRBJ1-6, with TRBD1 matching over 9 bases. The trim removed 9 bases at V and 9 bases at J, leaving 10 bases unmatched. This CDR3 has 14 residues. Per the germline V gene, CDR1 is SGHRS and CDR2 is YFSETQ. The DNA of the CDR3 is TGCGCCACTTCCACTGGACAGGGGAGTTCACCCCTCCACTTT. It translates to CATSTGQGSSPLHF.

The rearrangement uses TRBV6-5 and TRBJ2-3; TRBD1 matches 7 bases. This CDR3 has 15 amino acids. CDR1 and CDR2 (germline): MNHEY, SVGAGI. The V segment lost 6 bases and the J segment 4 bases; nucleotides outside the gene matches: 10. Written as DNA, the CDR3 is TGTGCCAGCAGCCCCAGGGGGTTTTCGGCAGATACGCAGTATTTT. Translation gives CASSPRGFSADTQYF.

This clone was observed a handful of times. This sequence joins TRBV19 and TRBJ1-2; D gene unclear. The CDR3 covers 13 residues. Looked up from germline, CDR1 is LNHDA and CDR2 is SQIVND (reference sequence). V was clipped by 3 bases and J by 9 bases, with 14 bases between them. CDR3 in amino acids: CASSMAEGRRYTF. In DNA form, the CDR3 reads TGTGCCAGTAGTATGGCGGAGGGTCGGCGCTACACCTTC. Together with reference TRBV19 and TRBJ1-2, the CDR3 gives the full variable domain: DGGITQSPKYLFRKEGQNVTLSCEQNLNHDAMYWYRQDPGQGLRLIYYSQIVNDFQKGDIAEGYSVSREKKESFPLTVTSAQKNPTAFYLCASSMAEGRRYTFGSGTRLTVV.

The rearrangement joins TRBV7-2 to TRBJ2-7; no clear D gene. CDR1 is SGHTA and CDR2 is FQGNSA in the germline V gene. V lost 4 bases and J 4 bases, leaving 11 bases between the germline ends. This CDR3 is built from 13 residues. For the CDR3, the DNA is TGTGCCAGCAGCTCCATTTCCGGGTACGAGCAGTACTTC. Translated, it gives CASSSISGYEQYF. Using reference TRBV7-2 and TRBJ2-7 for the parts outside the CDR3, the full variable domain is GAGVSQSPSNKVTEKGKDVELRCDPISGHTALYWYRQSLGQGLEFLIYFQGNSAPDKSGLPSDRFSAERTGGSVSTLTIQRTQQEDSAVYLCASSSISGYEQYFGPGTRLTVT.

J is TRBJ2-7 and V is TRBV5-6, with 7 bases identical to TRBD1. The CDR3 totals 13 residues. Germline CDR1 reads SGHDT; CDR2 reads YYEEEE. Trimming cost V 4 bases and J 3 bases; bases outside gene matches: 4. CDR3 sequence: CASSIGQVYEQYF. For the CDR3, the DNA is TGTGCCAGCAGCATCGGACAGGTCTACGAGCAGTACTTC.

J is TRBJ2-1 and V is TRBV9, with TRBD2 matching 9 bases. The CDR3 length is 16 residues. Germline-derived CDR1 and CDR2 are SGDLS and YYNGEE. After removal of 4 bases from V and 2 bases from J, the junction contained 7 bases not matched to a gene. The CDR3 bases are TGTGCCAGCAGCCCGAGACTAGCGGCCGCCTACAATGAGCAGTTCTTC. Translation: CASSPRLAAAYNEQFF.

This clone showed up just a few times. The gene calls are TRBV30 and TRBJ1-4, with TRBD1 identical over 7 bases. CDR1 and CDR2 from the germline V gene are GTSNPN and SVGIG (reference sequence). The CDR3 is 12 residues long. V lost 2 bases, J lost 10 bases, and 4 bases stayed unmatched. Written as DNA, the CDR3 is TGTGCCTGGAGTCTAGGGGGCGCAAAACTGTTTTTT. Protein: CAWSLGGAKLFF.

The chain is built from TRBV19 and TRBJ2-5; tentatively, D is TRBD1 (7 bases). The CDR3 consists of 20 residues. Germline loops: CDR1 LNHDA, CDR2 SQIVND (reference sequence). The germline V and J ends were trimmed by 1 base and 5 bases, with 29 bases remaining between them. CDR3 nucleotides: TGTGCCAGTAGTATAGGAGCAGGGGGTACGCGGGCGGGGATTCCTGAGACCCAGTACTTC. It translates to CASSIGAGGTRAGIPETQYF. Together with reference TRBV19 and TRBJ2-5, the CDR3 gives the full variable domain: DGGITQSPKYLFRKEGQNVTLSCEQNLNHDAMYWYRQDPGQGLRLIYYSQIVNDFQKGDIAEGYSVSREKKESFPLTVTSAQKNPTAFYLCASSIGAGGTRAGIPETQYFGPGTRLLVL.

Note on this clone: This specimen includes other DNA sequences encoding the same CDR3. This chain connects TRBV3-1 (or the pseudogene TRBV3-2) to TRBJ2-1; TRBD2 aligns across 12 bases. Germline lookup yields CDR1 LGHDT and CDR2 YNNKEL (reference sequence). V dropped 5 bases and J dropped 7; count of bases not matched to a gene: 3. CDR3 length: 14 amino acids. The CDR3 bases are TGTGCCAGCAGCTGGACTAGCGGGGATAATGAGCAGTTCTTC. This encodes CASSWTSGDNEQFF.

The V call is TRBV7-9, the J call TRBJ1-4; no definite D call. Germline CDR1 is SEHNR and CDR2 is FQNEAQ (reference sequence). V was cut by 3 bases and J by 6 bases, with 11 bases left in between. This CDR3 contains 14 residues. CDR3 bases: TGTGCCAGCAGCTTGCTTATGTCGGATGAAAAACTGTTTTTT. Its translation: CASSLLMSDEKLFF. Drawing the rest from reference TRBV7-9 and TRBJ1-4, the complete variable domain is DTGVSQNPRHKITKRGQNVTFRCDPISEHNRLYWYRQTLGQGPEFLTYFQNEAQLEKSRLLSDRFSAERPKGSFSTLEIQRTEQGDSAMYLCASSLLMSDEKLFFGSGTQLSVL.

This clone was picked up one time. This chain joins TRBV7-9 and TRBJ2-7, with 8 bases that match TRBD2. Germline V gene data show CDR1 as SEHNR and CDR2 as FQNEAQ (reference sequence). The ends lost 4 bases at V and 4 bases at J; junction bases unmatched: 6. This CDR3 is built from 14 residues. The CDR3: CASSSNSGSYEQYF. CDR3 nucleotide sequence: TGTGCCAGCAGCTCCAACAGCGGGAGTTACGAGCAGTACTTC.

V and J are TRBV30 and TRBJ1-2; possible D gene TRBD1, 5 bases. The length of the CDR3 is 15 residues. Trimming took 0 bases from V and 5 from J, leaving 16 bases between them. Germline V gene data show CDR1 as GTSNPN and CDR2 as SVGIG (reference sequence). CDR3 loop: CAWSVPRAALYGYTF. In DNA, the CDR3 is TGTGCCTGGAGTGTACCCAGGGCAGCTTTGTATGGCTACACCTTC. Full variable domain (remainder filled in from reference TRBV30 and TRBJ1-2): SQTIHQWPATLVQPVGSPLSLECTVEGTSNPNLYWYRQAAGRGLQLLFYSVGIGQISSEVPQNLSASRPQDRQFILSSKKLLLSDSGFYLCAWSVPRAALYGYTFGSGTRLTVV.

The J gene is TRBJ2-7, the V gene TRBV15; D not certain. Trimming stripped 2 bases from V and 3 bases from J, with 8 bases between. This CDR3 is 13 amino acids long. Germline V gene data show CDR1 as LNHNV and CDR2 as YYDKDF (reference sequence). The CDR3 DNA follows: TGTGCCACCAGCAGACAGGTGGGCTACGAGCAGTACTTC. Translated, it gives CATSRQVGYEQYF.

The chain links TRBV7-2 to TRBJ1-5, with D unclear. Germline CDR1 and CDR2: SGHTA and FQGNSA. The V gene lost 4 bases and the J gene lost 2 bases, with 15 bases spanning the gap. The length of the CDR3 is 16 residues. The CDR3 spells CASSSVRGRGNQPQHF. The CDR3 DNA reads as TGTGCCAGCAGCTCCGTCCGCGGCCGAGGCAATCAGCCCCAGCATTTT.

The chain couples TRBV24-1 to TRBJ2-7; possible D gene TRBD2, 7 bases. This CDR3 has 14 residues. Trimming took 6 bases from V and 6 from J, leaving 17 bases between them. The V gene's germline CDR1 is KGHDR and CDR2 SFDVKD. CDR3 sequence (DNA): TGTGCCACCAGTACGGGGGGCGGAGGATGCGAGCAGTACTTC. It encodes CATSTGGGGCEQYF.

The chain recombines TRBV21-1 with TRBJ1-6; the table names TRBD1, a call not compared with the DNA. TRBV21-1 is tagged as a pseudogene. CDR3 length: 18 amino acids. The CDR3 DNA reads as TGTGCCAGCAGCAAAGTCCCGGGACAGAGCTCCTATAATTCACCCCTCCACTTT. Amino acid sequence: CASSKVPGQSSYNSPLHF.

The rearrangement joins TRBV10-3 to TRBJ1-2; D is perhaps TRBD1 (5 bases). The CDR3 consists of 12 residues. V lost 5 bases and J 11 bases, leaving 15 bases between the germline ends. Germline V gene sequence: CDR1 ENHRY, CDR2 SYGVKD. The CDR3 DNA sequence: TGTGCCATCAGTAACGATGGGGGGGTGTACACCTTC. It encodes CAISNDGGVYTF.

The chain employs TRBV30 and TRBJ1-1; TRBD1 is a possible D gene (5 bases). V shed 0 bases and J shed 2 bases, with 10 bases lying between them. This CDR3 region has 14 residues. Germline lookup yields CDR1 GTSNPN and CDR2 SVGIG (reference sequence). For the CDR3, the DNA is TGTGCCTGGAGTGTAATCAGGGATAACACTGAAGCTTTCTTT. Its translation is CAWSVIRDNTEAFF.

The V and J genes are TRBV7-9 and TRBJ2-6; possibly TRBD1 for D (6 bases). The ends were cut back, 5 bases at V and 0 bases at J, with 8 bases in the middle. The germline V gene encodes CDR1 SEHNR and CDR2 FQNEAQ (reference sequence). CDR3 length: 15 residues. The CDR3 DNA is TGTGCCAGCAGCCAGGACAGCTCTGGGGCCAACGTCCTGACTTTC. This sequence encodes CASSQDSSGANVLTF.

This clone appeared once. This rearrangement joins TRBV7-3 to TRBJ2-1, with 12 bases identical to TRBD2. V shed 5 bases and J 9 bases; nucleotides not matched to a gene: 11. The CDR3 spans 16 residues. The germline gives CDR1 SGHTA, CDR2 FQGTGA. This chain's CDR3 is CASSPKLAGGPGEQFF. CDR3 DNA: TGTGCCAGCAGCCCGAAGCTAGCGGGAGGGCCTGGTGAGCAGTTCTTC.